Shown below are 27 T cell receptor beta chains from a single sample sequenced in a study of cytomegalovirus exposure and HLA in healthy donors. 13 Jbeta primers and 60 Vbeta primers were used for the PCR. Method: immunoSEQ multiplex PCR; TCRdb's copy keeps in-frame clones and lacks some. The table includes 200,000 or so clones, more than 80% detected once. Material for sequencing was PBMCs. The receptors originated from a woman in her forties or fifties in good health and CMV-seropositive.

The chain is built from TRBV7-2 and TRBJ2-7, with a weak D call TRBD1 (5 bases). The CDR3 runs 15 residues. Germline V CDR1 and CDR2: SGHTA, FQGNSA. V dropped 1 base and J dropped 2 bases, with 12 bases sitting between them. In DNA, the CDR3 is TGTGCCAGCAGCTTAGGATTACAGGAGCCCTACGAGCAGTACTTC. This translates into CASSLGLQEPYEQYF. Supplemented by reference TRBV7-2 and TRBJ2-7, the full variable domain reads GAGVSQSPSNKVTEKGKDVELRCDPISGHTALYWYRQSLGQGLEFLIYFQGNSAPDKSGLPSDRFSAERTGGSVSTLTIQRTQQEDSAVYLCASSLGLQEPYEQYFGPGTRLTVT.

This chain links TRBV5-4 with TRBJ1-2, with TRBD1 identical over 7 bases. The germline V gene has CDR1 SGHNT and CDR2 YYREEE (reference sequence). Unmatched junction bases numbered 5, after V lost 3 bases and J lost 3 bases. This CDR3 contains 14 residues. Here the CDR3 reads CASSSKGGDYGYTF. CDR3 coding DNA: TGTGCCAGCAGCTCGAAAGGGGGCGACTATGGCTACACCTTC.

The chain uses TRBV2 and TRBJ2-6; TRBD1 agrees at 8 bases. CDR3 length: 15 amino acids. V shed 10 bases, J shed 2 bases, and the junction held 7 bases outside the gene matches. Germline lookup yields CDR1 SNHLY and CDR2 FYNNEI. DNA for the CDR3: TGTGCCACCGGACAGGGTGTCGCTGGGGCCAACGTCCTGACTTTC. It codes for CATGQGVAGANVLTF.

This clone was detected only a few times. The chain couples TRBV19 to TRBJ2-7; 9 nucleotides match TRBD2. V dropped 4 bases and J dropped 5; count of bases not matched to a gene: 6. CDR3 length equals 14 residues. Germline assignment: CDR1 LNHDA and CDR2 SQIVND (reference sequence). The CDR3 sequence is CASSSGGAVHEQYF. CDR3 nucleotides: TGTGCCAGTAGTAGCGGGGGGGCCGTCCACGAGCAGTACTTC.

The V gene is TRBV19, the J gene TRBJ1-5; 9 bases line up with TRBD1. J gave up 5 bases and V 10 bases, and 6 bases lay outside the gene matches. The CDR3 extends over 13 amino acids. From germline, CDR1 is LNHDA and CDR2 SQIVND (reference sequence). CDR3 loop: CATLDRGYQPQHF. The CDR3 bases are TGTGCCACCTTGGACAGGGGCTATCAGCCCCAGCATTTT. Together with reference TRBV19 and TRBJ1-5, the CDR3 gives the full variable domain: DGGITQSPKYLFRKEGQNVTLSCEQNLNHDAMYWYRQDPGQGLRLIYYSQIVNDFQKGDIAEGYSVSREKKESFPLTVTSAQKNPTAFYLCATLDRGYQPQHFGDGTRLSIL.

This clone was picked up one time. The chain recombines TRBV5-1 with TRBJ2-3; tentative D call: TRBD1 (7 bases). The CDR3 contains 16 residues. V gave up 2 bases and J gave up 1 base, with 14 bases separating them. Germline CDR1 reads SGHRS; CDR2 reads YFSETQ. The CDR3 loop is CASSLGLRGGTDTQYF. The DNA of the CDR3 is TGCGCCAGCAGCTTAGGACTCAGGGGGGGCACAGATACGCAGTATTTT.

The rearrangement links TRBV2 to TRBJ2-5; 11 nucleotides align to TRBD2. V trimming: 3 bases; J trimming: 4 bases; junction bases outside the gene matches: 1. The germline V gene encodes CDR1 SNHLY and CDR2 FYNNEI. The CDR3 covers 14 residues. In DNA, the CDR3 is TGTGCCAGCAGTGAGGGACTAGCGGTAGAGACCCAGTACTTC. It codes for CASSEGLAVETQYF. The whole variable domain, remainder taken from reference TRBV2 and TRBJ2-5, is EPEVTQTPSHQVTQMGQEVILRCVPISNHLYFYWYRQILGQKVEFLVSFYNNEISEKSEIFDDQFSVERPDGSNFTLKIRSTKLEDSAMYFCASSEGLAVETQYFGPGTRLLVL.

The chain links TRBV29-1 to TRBJ1-1, with a possible D match to TRBD1 (6 bases). Looked up from germline, CDR1 is SQVTM and CDR2 is ANQGSEA. CDR3 length equals 13 residues. V lost 4 bases, J lost 4 bases, and 13 bases lay in between. In DNA, the CDR3 is TGCAGCGTTGGCTGGGGGCGCGCCACTGAAGCTTTCTTT. The encoded protein is CSVGWGRATEAFF.

The CDR3 loop reads CASSPRGTSGYNEQFF. CDR3 DNA: TGTGCCAGCAGCCCACGGGGGACTAGCGGGTACAATGAGCAGTTCTTC. The gene calls are TRBV5-4 and TRBJ2-1, with 12 bases that match TRBD2. CDR3 length: 16 residues. Germline V CDR1 and CDR2: SGHNT, YYREEE (reference sequence). The trim removed 4 bases at V and 4 bases at J, leaving 6 bases unmatched.

V usage is TRBV6-1 and J usage is TRBJ1-3; 7 nucleotides align to TRBD1. The CDR3 totals 17 residues. Germline V lookup: CDR1 MNHNS, CDR2 SASEGT. With 3 bases clipped from V and 0 bases from J, the junction kept 8 bases outside the gene matches. In DNA form, the CDR3 reads TGTGCCAGCAGTGATCTCGGGACAGTCCTCTCTGGAAACACCATATATTTT. This sequence encodes CASSDLGTVLSGNTIYF.

This clone was picked up a small number of times. This sequence joins TRBV4-3 and TRBJ2-2; D is perhaps TRBD2 (5 bases). The CDR3 loop spans 16 amino acids. Germline V gives CDR1 LGHNA, CDR2 YSLEER. V dropped 0 bases and J dropped 6 bases, with 14 bases sitting between them. CDR3 in amino acids: CASSQEDPGGPGELFF. The CDR3, as DNA: TGCGCCAGCAGCCAAGAGGACCCCGGAGGACCCGGGGAGCTGTTTTTT.

In the case of this clone: A read error may produce the germline difference seen at one junction end. The rearrangement joins TRBV7-7 to TRBJ2-6; D might be TRBD1 (6 bases). CDR1 is SSHAT, CDR2 FNYEAQ, per germline (reference sequence). The CDR3 is 17 amino acids. CDR3 loop: CASSLDTGLSGANVLTF. The CDR3 DNA sequence: TGTGCTAGCAGCTTAGACACAGGGCTCTCTGGGGCCAACGTCCTGACTTTC.

This clone appeared a few times. This chain joins TRBV7-8 and TRBJ1-2; TRBD1 is a possible D gene (5 bases). V gave up 3 bases and J gave up 4 bases, with 12 bases separating them. Germline CDR1 reads SGHVS; CDR2 reads FQNEAQ. This CDR3 has 14 residues. For the CDR3, the DNA is TGTGCCAGCAGCTTGGACCATAGGGGCTATGGCTACACCTTC. Translation: CASSLDHRGYGYTF.

Only a few counts were recorded for this clone. V usage is TRBV5-6 and J usage is TRBJ1-4; TRBD1 matches 7 bases. In germline, CDR1 is SGHDT, CDR2 YYEEEE. The CDR3 consists of 15 residues. V was pared by 4 bases and J by 4 bases, with 7 bases of the junction left unmatched. The DNA for the CDR3 is TGTGCCAGCAGCACACCGACAGGGTTTAATGAAAAACTGTTTTTT. Protein sequence: CASSTPTGFNEKLFF.

The chain links TRBV6-4 to TRBJ2-3, with 8 positions matching TRBD2. The germline CDR1 and CDR2 sequences are MRHNA and SNTAGT. The CDR3 extends over 16 amino acids. The trim removed 5 bases at V and 3 bases at J, leaving 10 bases unmatched. The CDR3 loop reads CASSSRPGLGTDTQYF. The CDR3 nucleotides are TGTGCCAGCAGTAGTAGGCCGGGACTAGGAACAGATACGCAGTATTTT.

This sequence joins TRBV23-1 and TRBJ2-1; 7 positions match TRBD1. TRBV23-1 is an ORF, with its function uncertain. The ends lost 2 bases at V and 7 bases at J; junction bases unmatched: 20. The CDR3 sequence is 19 residues long. CDR3: CASSQVYSCETGCYNEQFF. In DNA form, the CDR3 reads TGCGCCAGCAGTCAAGTCTATTCTTGCGAGACAGGGTGTTATAATGAGCAGTTCTTC.

The chain joins TRBV28 to TRBJ1-5; TRBD1 aligns across 7 bases. Per germline, CDR1 MDHEN and CDR2 SYDVKM. With 6 bases clipped from V and 2 bases from J, the junction kept 7 bases outside the gene matches. The CDR3 length is 15 residues. Written as DNA, the CDR3 is TGTGCCAGCAGCTCGGGACAGTCTGGCAATCAGCCCCAGCATTTT. Residues: CASSSGQSGNQPQHF. The variable domain in full, completed from reference TRBV28 and TRBJ1-5, reads DVKVTQSSRYLVKRTGEKVFLECVQDMDHENMFWYRQDPGLGLRLIYFSYDVKMKEKGDIPEGYSVSREKKERFSLILESASTNQTSMYLCASSSGQSGNQPQHFGDGTRLSIL.

A single count supports this clone. This rearrangement joins TRBV11-1 to TRBJ2-7; 12 bases match TRBD1. The germline V gene encodes CDR1 SGHAT and CDR2 FQDESV (reference sequence). This CDR3 region has 14 residues. J gave up 7 bases and V 5 bases, and 6 bases lay outside the gene matches. Here the CDR3 reads CASSGTGGAEEQYF. Written as DNA, the CDR3 is TGTGCCAGCAGCGGGACAGGGGGCGCGGAGGAGCAGTACTTC.

The rearrangement joins TRBV27 to TRBJ1-4, with D maybe TRBD1 (6 bases). CDR1 is MNHEY and CDR2 is SMNVEV in the germline V gene (reference sequence). V shed 6 bases and J shed 0 bases, with 14 bases lying between them. This CDR3 comprises 16 residues. CDR3 sequence reads: CASSLRGRATNEKLFF. DNA for the CDR3: TGTGCCAGCAGCCTCAGGGGTAGAGCAACTAATGAAAAACTGTTTTTT.

The rearrangement uses TRBV5-5 and TRBJ2-7; no reliable D call. The CDR3 is 12 residues long. With 4 bases removed from V and 2 bases from J, the gap between germline ends came to 7 bases. Germline assignment: CDR1 SGHKS and CDR2 YYEKEE (reference sequence). The CDR3, as DNA: TGTGCCAGCAGCCCCTCAGCCTACGAGCAGTACTTC. Protein product: CASSPSAYEQYF.

About this clone: Its ends do not fully match the called genes, so a read error is possible. This chain uses TRBV7-9 with TRBJ1-2; 7 nucleotides line up with TRBD1. The CDR3 consists of 19 residues. Germline V gives CDR1 SEHNR, CDR2 FQNEAQ (reference sequence). CDR3 in DNA: TGTTCCAGCAGCTTCCCGAAAGGGGGCTCACCAAAAGCTAACTATGGCTACACCTTC. Protein: CSSSFPKGGSPKANYGYTF.

The rearrangement uses TRBV4-2 and TRBJ2-2, with TRBD2 matching over 9 bases. Germline V lookup: CDR1 LGHNA, CDR2 YNFKEQ. The CDR3 runs 17 residues. V trimming: 4 bases; J trimming: 4 bases; junction bases outside the gene matches: 10. Here the CDR3 reads CASSLQSGGSGTGELFF. The DNA for the CDR3 is TGTGCCAGCAGCCTCCAAAGCGGGGGGTCTGGCACCGGGGAGCTGTTTTTT.

J is TRBJ1-1 and V is TRBV7-2, with 9 bases matching TRBD1. CDR1 and CDR2 (germline): SGHTA, FQGNSA. This CDR3 spans 14 amino acids. V was pared by 4 bases and J by 8 bases, with 8 bases of the junction left unmatched. This CDR3 is CASSSKGQGSEAFF. The DNA for the CDR3 is TGTGCCAGCAGCTCGAAGGGACAGGGCTCGGAAGCTTTCTTT.

This chain connects TRBV29-1 to TRBJ2-7; D is uncertain. The V end was cut by 3 bases, the J end by 6 bases, with 9 bases between. This CDR3 has 11 amino acids. CDR1 is SQVTM and CDR2 is ANQGSEA in the germline V gene. The CDR3 sequence is CSVEFGAEQYF. The CDR3 nucleotides read TGCAGCGTTGAGTTCGGTGCCGAGCAGTACTTC.

The rearrangement links TRBV6-1 to TRBJ1-2; 10 nucleotides match TRBD1. Germline assignment: CDR1 MNHNS and CDR2 SASEGT. V was clipped by 7 bases and J by 1 base; unmatched bases: 6. The CDR3 extends over 15 amino acids. CDR3 region: CASIRDRGVNYGYTF. CDR3 nucleotide sequence: TGTGCCAGCATCCGGGACAGGGGAGTTAACTATGGCTACACCTTC.

V is TRBV11-2 and J is TRBJ1-3; the D gene is possibly TRBD1 (5 bases). Germline CDR1 and CDR2: SGHAT and FQNNGV. Trimming took off 6 bases at V and 0 bases at J, with 12 bases between the two ends. CDR3 length equals 15 residues. CDR3 in DNA: TGTGCCAGCAGTTCTAAACAGGACTCTGGAAACACCATATATTTT. Amino acids: CASSSKQDSGNTIYF.

The V gene is TRBV10-3, the J gene TRBJ2-1; D perhaps matches TRBD2 (5 bases). The CDR3 runs to 16 residues. Trimming took 3 bases from V and 5 from J, leaving 17 bases between them. Per germline, CDR1 ENHRY and CDR2 SYGVKD. The CDR3 reads CAISERGGDMNNEQFF. The DNA of the CDR3 is TGTGCCATCAGTGAACGGGGTGGAGACATGAACAATGAGCAGTTCTTC.